This TCR beta chain appears in the sequencing data of a study of sequential checkpoint blockade in melanoma. Study details: Arm A got nivolumab then ipilimumab; arm B the reverse, 1:1. Both treatment sequences were followed by maintenance nivolumab.

This clone is a singleton in its sample. Germline CDR1 is MNHEY and CDR2 is SMNVEV (reference sequence). The CDR3 is made up of 15 amino acids. The V segment lost 4 bases and the J segment 4 bases; nucleotides outside the gene matches: 4. Repertoires were generated with immunoSEQ multiplex PCR, while TCRdb's copy carries only in-frame clones and drops some. Among about 40,000 clones listed, roughly 88% were seen once. The treatment: randomized to nivolumab then ipilimumab (arm A) or the reverse (arm B). This clonotype was sampled from a human donor with melanoma. The rearrangement links TRBV27 to TRBJ1-4; 9 nucleotides match TRBD1. This sample comprised CD8+ T cells sorted from blood (inferred from file names), obtained from a patient given nivolumab and ipilimumab in sequence. The CDR3 reads CASSSGTGYNEKLFF. CDR3 DNA: TGTGCCAGCAGTTCGGGGACAGGGTATAATGAAAAACTGTTTTTT.